A selection of T cell receptor beta chains follows, all from one sample in a study of blood T cell repertoires in COVID-19. Some clones are missing from TCRdb's copy, which holds only in-frame ones; the method was immunoSEQ multiplex PCR. Here the sample spans approximately 210,000 clones, more than 70% being singletons. The sample taken for sequencing was peripheral blood. Receptors were obtained from a woman in her 40s who had recovered from COVID-19. Each CDR3 is given with its conserved first and last residue. D genes are given only for firm matches. Size values are once, few and many counts, or a class for expanded clones, and some rows have none.

>TRBV15|NA|TRBD2|TRBJ2-7
CATSRVPKLAGEYEQYF
TGTGCCACCAGCAGAGTACCGAAACTAGCGGGAGAATACGAGCAGTACTTC
>TRBV11-1|NA|NA|TRBJ2-5
CASSLGAAQYF
TGTGCCAGCAGCCTTGGCGCGGCCCAGTACTTC
>TRBV19|NA|TRBD1|TRBJ1-2
CASSIRGQDYGYTF
TGTGCCAGTAGTATACGCGGACAGGACTATGGCTACACCTTC
>TRBV27|NA|NA|TRBJ2-6
CASSLRESSGANVLTF
TGTGCCAGCAGTTTACGGGAGAGCTCTGGGGCCAACGTCCTGACTTTC
>TRBV6-5|NA|TRBD1|TRBJ1-1
CASSYDRGGTEAFF
TGTGCCAGCAGTTACGACAGGGGTGGAACTGAAGCTTTCTTT
>TRBV24-1|NA|TRBD1|TRBJ2-3
CATSERQGAGSTDTQYF
TGTGCCACCAGTGAAAGACAGGGGGCCGGATCCACAGATACGCAGTATTTT
>TRBV5-5|NA|NA|TRBJ2-1
CASSLVPTAYNEQFF
TGTGCCAGCAGCTTAGTCCCGACAGCCTACAATGAGCAGTTCTTC
>TRBV27|NA|NA|TRBJ1-5
CASSLKGLPQNQPQHF
TGTGCCAGCAGTTTAAAGGGACTCCCCCAAAATCAGCCCCAGCATTTT
>TRBV27|NA|TRBD2|TRBJ2-1
CASSSPLAGGPNNEQFF
TGTGCCAGCAGTTCCCCCTTAGCGGGAGGGCCTAACAATGAGCAGTTCTTC
>TRBV7-2|NA|TRBD2|TRBJ2-1
CASSPSGRARNEQFF
TGTGCCAGCAGCCCCAGCGGGAGGGCGAGGAATGAGCAGTTCTTC
>TRBV4-2|NA|NA|TRBJ1-2
CASSPNVVQGSYTF
TGTGCCAGCAGCCCCAACGTGGTACAGGGCAGCTACACCTTC
>TRBV2|few|NA|TRBJ1-4
CASSVRQVLGEKLFF
TGTGCCAGCAGTGTGAGACAGGTTTTAGGTGAAAAACTGTTTTTT
>TRBV7-9|once|TRBD1|TRBJ1-4
CASSWGQGTNEKLFF
TGTGCCAGCAGCTGGGGACAGGGCACTAATGAAAAACTGTTTTTT
>TRBV28|NA|NA|TRBJ1-2
CASSLLQNYGYTF
TGTGCCAGCAGTTTATTACAGAACTATGGCTACACCTTC
>TRBV18|few|TRBD1|TRBJ2-7
CASSPPGQGNWEQYF
TGTGCCAGCTCACCTCCGGGACAGGGTAACTGGGAGCAGTACTTC
>TRBV5-1|NA|NA|TRBJ2-3
CASSIGTGTDTQYF
TGCGCCAGCAGCATCGGGACTGGCACAGATACGCAGTATTTT
>TRBV9|few|TRBD1|TRBJ2-2
CASSTRKGQGVFVEGTGELFF
TGTGCCAGCAGCACCCGAAAGGGACAGGGGGTATTTGTTGAGGGCACCGGGGAGCTGTTTTTT
>TRBV18|NA|NA|TRBJ2-7
CASSPREYEQYF
TGTGCCAGCTCACCACGCGAATACGAGCAGTACTTC
>TRBV12-3/TRBV12-4|NA|NA|TRBJ1-1
CASSITNPEAFF
TGTGCCAGCAGTATAACAAACCCTGAAGCTTTCTTT
>TRBV13|few|TRBD1|TRBJ1-1
CASSFGQGVTFF
TGTGCCAGCAGCTTTGGACAGGGGGTGACTTTCTTT
>TRBV30|NA|TRBD1|TRBJ2-7
CASGQGSEQYF
TGTGCCTCGGGACAGGGAAGCGAGCAGTACTTC
>TRBV6-5|NA|TRBD1|TRBJ1-1
CASSLRGPRNTEAFF
TGTGCCAGCAGTTTAAGGGGGCCGAGGAACACTGAAGCTTTCTTT
>TRBV2|once|TRBD1|TRBJ2-5
CASSEDRTGTQYF
TGTGCCAGCAGCGAGGACAGGACGGGGACCCAGTACTTC
>TRBV6-6|NA|TRBD2|TRBJ2-2
CASSYAGANTGELFF
TGTGCCAGCAGTTACGCGGGGGCGAACACCGGGGAGCTGTTTTTT
>TRBV18|once|TRBD1|TRBJ2-7
CASSRRDREYEQYF
TGTGCCAGCTCTCGCCGGGACAGGGAGTACGAGCAGTACTTC
>TRBV18|once|TRBD1|TRBJ1-1
CASSPRQGSVTEAFF
TGTGCCAGCTCACCAAGACAGGGGTCGGTCACTGAAGCTTTCTTT
>TRBV2|NA|NA|TRBJ1-6
CASSHRDSPLHF
TGTGCCAGCAGTCACAGGGATTCACCCCTCCACTTT
>TRBV9|NA|TRBD1|TRBJ1-4
CASSVGTGGSGANEKLFF
TGTGCCAGCAGCGTAGGGACAGGGGGGAGTGGAGCTAATGAAAAACTGTTTTTT
>TRBV5-1|NA|TRBD2|TRBJ2-5
CASSLNSAGGGQETQYF
TGCGCCAGCAGCTTAAACTCAGCGGGAGGGGGCCAAGAGACCCAGTACTTC